This entry lists 6 T cell receptor beta chains sequenced from one sample in a study of CD8+ T cells in alopecia areata. After isolation, RNA underwent reverse transcription to generate cDNA as the sequencing template. The protocol was immunoSEQ multiplex PCR, while the TCRdb copy is restricted to in-frame clones and leaves out a portion. The sample has roughly 120,000 clones, around three fifths seen once. Treatment reported: oral pan-JAK inhibitor, 5-10 mg twice daily. Sequencing was performed on CD8+ T cells sorted from blood, taken at week 24, from a patient treated with tofacitinib. These receptors originate from a human donor with alopecia areata.

V is TRBV11-2 and J is TRBJ1-5; D not certain. Trimming stripped 0 bases from V and 2 bases from J, with 2 bases between. The CDR3 is made up of 13 amino acids. CDR1 and CDR2 (germline): SGHAT, FQNNGV. This chain's CDR3 is CASSLDGNQPQHF. In nucleotides, the CDR3 is TGTGCCAGCAGCTTAGACGGCAATCAGCCCCAGCATTTT.

This sequence joins TRBV11-2 and TRBJ2-7, with D perhaps TRBD1 or TRBD2 (5 bases each). Germline loops: CDR1 SGHAT, CDR2 FQNNGV. The CDR3 has 15 amino acids. Trimming removed 1 base from V and 5 bases from J, with 15 bases in between. CDR3 nucleotides: TGTGCCAGCAGCTTAGTAGCCGGGACGTTAGACGAGCAGTACTTC. This sequence encodes CASSLVAGTLDEQYF.

This rearrangement joins TRBV27 to TRBJ2-1; 10 bases are a match to TRBD2. The CDR3 runs 15 residues. J was trimmed by 7 bases and V by 2 bases; bases with no gene match: 5. Per the germline V gene, CDR1 is MNHEY and CDR2 is SMNVEV (reference sequence). The CDR3 sequence: CASSLGAGGVNEQFF. The CDR3, as DNA: TGTGCCAGCAGTTTAGGAGCGGGGGGGGTGAATGAGCAGTTCTTC.

V usage is TRBV10-2 and J usage is TRBJ1-5; D gene ambiguous. CDR3 length: 15 residues. Trimming took off 8 bases at V and 4 bases at J, with 18 bases between the two ends. Germline CDR1 WSHSY, CDR2 SAAADI. The DNA for the CDR3 is TGCGCCAGCGGGGATACCGGGATATCTAATCAGCCCCAGCATTTT. Residues: CASGDTGISNQPQHF.

This clone was observed a few times. The gene calls are TRBV10-3 and TRBJ2-7, with a possible D match to TRBD1 (5 bases). The germline V gene encodes CDR1 ENHRY and CDR2 SYGVKD. Between the trimmed V and J ends, which lost 2 bases and 5 bases, there was a span of 7 bases. This CDR3 is 12 amino acids long. CDR3 bases: TGTGCCATCAGTGAGGGGGCTCACGAGCAGTACTTC. This encodes CAISEGAHEQYF.

The V and J genes are TRBV5-1 and TRBJ1-5; TRBD1 might be the D (5 bases). The CDR3 runs 13 residues. The germline CDR1 and CDR2 sequences are SGHRS and YFSETQ. V lost 5 bases, J lost 7 bases, and 13 bases lay in between. Written as DNA, the CDR3 is TGCGCCAGCAGTTGGGGCATTGGGCAGCCCCAGCATTTT. Protein sequence: CASSWGIGQPQHF.